This paragraph covers one T cell receptor beta chain sequence. Its specificity is unknown. Some clones are missing from TCRdb's copy, which holds only in-frame ones; the method was immunoSEQ multiplex PCR. Among over 65,000 clones, approximately 80% were seen once, and the ten largest hold roughly 4.5%. This sample is part of a study of PD-L1 blockade in urothelial cancer. Study observations and caveats: A below-median TCR clonality in blood before treatment predicted better survival.

The CDR3 is 20 residues long. V was clipped by 4 bases and J by 7 bases, with 33 bases between them. Germline loops: CDR1 SGHRS, CDR2 YFSETQ. The input for sequencing was PBMCs, taken around atezolizumab (anti-PD-L1) treatment. The chain carries TRBV5-1 and TRBJ2-1; weak D call: TRBD2 (6 bases). This TCR was recovered from a man aged 65-85 years with urothelial cancer. The CDR3 DNA reads as TGCGCCAGCAGCGATGGAGTTTTAGGTCAGCCGGGACTCCTTTTAAATGAGCAGTTCTTC. This encodes CASSDGVLGQPGLLLNEQFF.